One and the same sample provided the 26 T cell receptor beta chains below, sequenced in a study of memory CD4+ T cells and cytomegalovirus serostatus. The sort gate was single viable CD3+CD4+CD8-CD45RO+ cells for memory CD4+ T cells. Data came from immunoSEQ multiplex PCR; TCRdb stores just in-frame clones and leaves some out. The sample shows 50,000 to 70,000 clones, 70% to 80% of them seen only once. The sequenced sample consisted of memory CD4+ T cells from blood. These receptors were taken from an adult in good health and CMV-seronegative.

The chain has TRBV5-4 and TRBJ2-3, with D possibly matching TRBD2 (6 bases). The CDR3 runs 17 residues. Germline V gene data show CDR1 as SGHNT and CDR2 as YYREEE (reference sequence). The V end lost 0 bases, the J end lost 4 bases, and 18 bases lay between the germline ends. The CDR3 loop is CASSLGMRRGVADTQYF. The DNA for the CDR3 is TGTGCCAGCAGCTTGGGGATGCGGAGGGGCGTGGCAGATACGCAGTATTTT.

The V call is TRBV10-3, the J call TRBJ2-1, with 7 bases fitting TRBD2. Looked up from germline, CDR1 is ENHRY and CDR2 is SYGVKD. CDR3 length: 13 residues. The V gene end was trimmed by 6 bases and the J gene end by 9 bases; junction bases not matched to a gene: 8. The CDR3 spells CAISLGLGGEQFF. DNA of the CDR3: TGTGCCATCAGCCTTGGACTAGGTGGTGAGCAGTTCTTC.

This clone was observed a handful of times. This chain connects TRBV4-2 to TRBJ2-3; possible D gene TRBD1, 5 bases. V was trimmed by 3 bases and J by 3 bases, leaving 10 bases between them. Germline V gives CDR1 LGHNA, CDR2 YNFKEQ. The CDR3 is 14 amino acids. The CDR3: CASSHGQGTDTQYF. CDR3 bases: TGTGCCAGCAGCCACGGGCAGGGAACAGATACGCAGTATTTT.

This chain connects TRBV7-2 to TRBJ2-2; 9 positions agree with TRBD1. V dropped 6 bases and J dropped 5; count of bases not matched to a gene: 7. This CDR3 has 15 amino acids. CDR1 and CDR2 (germline): SGHTA, FQGNSA. DNA of the CDR3: TGTGCCAGCAGGAGTGGGACAGGGCGGACCGGGGAGCTGTTTTTT. It specifies CASRSGTGRTGELFF.

The chain combines TRBV27 with TRBJ2-1; 9 bases map to TRBD1. Trimming cost V 7 bases and J 8 bases; bases outside gene matches: 9. From germline, CDR1 is MNHEY and CDR2 SMNVEV (reference sequence). This CDR3 contains 14 residues. The CDR3 protein is CASNRGRFSDEQFF. CDR3 bases: TGTGCCAGCAACAGGGGGCGGTTTTCGGATGAGCAGTTCTTC.

The V gene is TRBV9, the J gene TRBJ2-3; possibly TRBD2 for D (6 bases). Trimming took 1 base from V and 3 from J, leaving 9 bases between them. This CDR3 contains 14 residues. Looked up from germline, CDR1 is SGDLS and CDR2 is YYNGEE. In nucleotides, the CDR3 is TGTGCCAGCAGCGTAATCGGGGGAACAGATACGCAGTATTTT. Its translation: CASSVIGGTDTQYF.

This chain links TRBV28 with TRBJ2-3; 8 positions match TRBD2. CDR3 size: 18 residues. With V trimmed by 3 bases and J by 0 bases, 11 bases remained unmatched. In germline, CDR1 is MDHEN, CDR2 SYDVKM. The CDR3 nucleotides are TGTGCCAGCAGTTTCCCGGGACTAGGGGTGTCTAGCACAGATACGCAGTATTTT. Encoded protein: CASSFPGLGVSSTDTQYF. The full variable domain, rest sourced from reference TRBV28 and TRBJ2-3, is DVKVTQSSRYLVKRTGEKVFLECVQDMDHENMFWYRQDPGLGLRLIYFSYDVKMKEKGDIPEGYSVSREKKERFSLILESASTNQTSMYLCASSFPGLGVSSTDTQYFGPGTRLTVL.

The chain joins TRBV20-1 to TRBJ1-2; possibly TRBD1 for D (6 bases). Trimming shortened V by 3 bases and J by 14 bases, and 16 bases separated the two germline ends. Germline V gene lookup returns CDR1 DFQATT and CDR2 SNEGSKA (reference sequence). The CDR3 spans 11 residues. The CDR3: CSARGVGGQTF. CDR3 nucleotide sequence: TGCAGTGCTAGGGGGGTAGGGGGGCAAACCTTC.

This chain joins TRBV28 and TRBJ2-5; 7 bases align to TRBD1. This CDR3 is 14 amino acids long. The germline V gene has CDR1 MDHEN and CDR2 SYDVKM. Losses at the gene ends were 7 bases for V and 5 bases for J; bases not matched to a gene: 10. CDR3 amino acids: CASTRGGGVETQYF. In nucleotides, the CDR3 is TGTGCCAGCACGAGAGGGGGCGGAGTTGAGACCCAGTACTTC.

There are a few counts of this clone. The chain joins TRBV5-1 to TRBJ2-2, with TRBD1 matching 10 bases. The CDR3 has 17 amino acids. The V and J ends lost 4 bases and 0 bases, in that order; junction bases with no gene match: 6. From germline, CDR1 is SGHRS and CDR2 YFSETQ. The DNA for the CDR3 is TGCGCCAGCAGCCGAACCGGGACAGGGGCGAACACCGGGGAGCTGTTTTTT. Amino acids: CASSRTGTGANTGELFF.

This clone occurred a few times. This chain links TRBV7-9 with TRBJ1-5, with D hard to call. The germline V gene has CDR1 SEHNR and CDR2 FQNEAQ (reference sequence). The germline V and J ends were trimmed by 3 bases and 3 bases, with 9 bases remaining between them. The CDR3 loop spans 14 amino acids. The CDR3 reads CASSFNSPNQPQHF. CDR3 DNA: TGTGCCAGCAGCTTTAACAGCCCCAATCAGCCCCAGCATTTT. Looking up the rest from reference TRBV7-9 and TRBJ1-5 gives the full variable domain: DTGVSQNPRHKITKRGQNVTFRCDPISEHNRLYWYRQTLGQGPEFLTYFQNEAQLEKSRLLSDRFSAERPKGSFSTLEIQRTEQGDSAMYLCASSFNSPNQPQHFGDGTRLSIL.

The chain has TRBV5-1 and TRBJ2-3; 10 nucleotides agree with TRBD2. The J segment lost 0 bases and the V segment lost 4 bases, leaving 5 bases of the junction unmatched. CDR3 length: 16 amino acids. In germline, CDR1 is SGHRS, CDR2 YFSETQ. CDR3 sequence: CASSATSGASTDTQYF. In DNA form, the CDR3 reads TGCGCCAGCAGCGCAACTAGCGGGGCTAGCACAGATACGCAGTATTTT.

CDR3 DNA: TGTGCCAGCCTCCGGGACAGTCTCTCCTATGGCTACACCTTC. Translation: CASLRDSLSYGYTF. The chain uses TRBV6-1 and TRBJ1-2; TRBD1 matches 7 bases. CDR3 length: 14 amino acids. Trimming removed 8 bases from V and 4 bases from J; junction bases left unmatched: 10. Germline values: CDR1 MNHNS, CDR2 SASEGT.

This clone was detected only once. J is TRBJ2-7 and V is TRBV5-1; 7 nucleotides match TRBD1. Per the germline V gene, CDR1 is SGHRS and CDR2 is YFSETQ. CDR3 length: 14 amino acids. Trimming took 7 bases from V and 3 from J; bases not matched to a gene: 10. CDR3 bases: TGCGCCAGCCGGCCCGGGACAGCAAGCTACGAGCAGTACTTC. This codes for CASRPGTASYEQYF.

The chain is built from TRBV6-5 and TRBJ2-3; maybe TRBD1 (6 bases). CDR3 size: 12 residues. Germline loops: CDR1 MNHEY, CDR2 SVGAGI. V lost 2 bases, J lost 10 bases, and 10 bases lay in between. CDR3 residues: CASSYKGESQYF. The DNA for the CDR3 is TGTGCCAGCAGTTACAAGGGGGAATCGCAGTATTTT.

The V and J genes are TRBV10-3 and TRBJ2-7; D might be TRBD2 (6 bases). The germline V and J ends were trimmed by 6 bases and 0 bases, with 12 bases remaining between them. The length of the CDR3 is 14 residues. Germline lookup yields CDR1 ENHRY and CDR2 SYGVKD. CDR3 sequence (DNA): TGTGCCATCAGAAGCGGGTTGAGCTCCTACGAGCAGTACTTC. Amino acids: CAIRSGLSSYEQYF.

This chain joins TRBV18 and TRBJ2-2, with TRBD1 matching 7 bases. Germline CDR1 and CDR2: KGHSH and LQKENI. Unmatched junction bases numbered 4, after V lost 4 bases and J lost 5 bases. This CDR3 has 14 residues. The CDR3 reads CASSQGAVTGELFF. The CDR3 bases are TGTGCCAGCTCACAGGGGGCAGTTACCGGGGAGCTGTTTTTT.

This chain links TRBV7-9 with TRBJ2-3; D is unclear. The germline CDR1 and CDR2 sequences are SEHNR and FQNEAQ (reference sequence). This CDR3 has 15 amino acids. V lost 6 bases to trimming and J lost 1 base, with 14 bases between them. This CDR3 is CASSKRDLGTDTQYF. CDR3 DNA: TGTGCCAGCAGTAAAAGGGATCTCGGCACAGATACGCAGTATTTT.

The V gene is TRBV2, the J gene TRBJ2-7; perhaps TRBD1 as D (5 bases). Between the trimmed V and J ends, which lost 6 bases and 1 base, there was a span of 7 bases. Germline V gene lookup returns CDR1 SNHLY and CDR2 FYNNEI. CDR3 length: 12 amino acids. The CDR3 DNA reads TGTGCCAGCAGCAGGGAATCCTACGAGCAGTACTTC. This translates into CASSRESYEQYF.

The chain joins TRBV6-6 to TRBJ2-3; 7 bases line up with TRBD2. The germline V gene encodes CDR1 MNHNY and CDR2 SVGAGI (reference sequence). This CDR3 contains 14 residues. Trimming took 8 bases from V and 4 from J; bases not matched to a gene: 9. CDR3: CASLDVAGADTQYF. The CDR3 DNA reads as TGTGCCAGCCTAGATGTAGCGGGCGCAGATACGCAGTATTTT.

The chain combines TRBV2 with TRBJ1-5; D unclear. The CDR3 contains 13 residues. The V gene lost 3 bases and the J gene lost 7 bases, with 10 bases spanning the gap. The germline V gene encodes CDR1 SNHLY and CDR2 FYNNEI. CDR3 sequence reads: CASSDSESQPQHF. In nucleotides, the CDR3 is TGTGCCAGCAGTGATTCCGAAAGCCAGCCCCAGCATTTT.

This chain connects TRBV2 to TRBJ2-5; D uncertain. Germline CDR1 reads SNHLY; CDR2 reads FYNNEI. V lost 7 bases and J lost 2, with 11 bases in between. The CDR3 has 13 amino acids. For the CDR3, the DNA is TGTGCCAGCAATCGGCAGCCGCAAGAGACCCAGTACTTC. Translated: CASNRQPQETQYF.

The chain combines TRBV2 with TRBJ2-1; 10 bases align to TRBD2. The CDR3 covers 15 residues. Germline CDR1 is SNHLY and CDR2 is FYNNEI. J gave up 7 bases and V 4 bases, and 7 bases lay outside the gene matches. For the CDR3, the DNA is TGTGCCAGCAGTGGGGGGACTAGCGACAGGAATGAGCAGTTCTTC. Translation: CASSGGTSDRNEQFF.

This clone was seen only once. The chain employs TRBV7-3 and TRBJ2-3, with 9 bases that match TRBD2. CDR1 SGHTA and CDR2 FQGTGA come from the germline V gene. V was clipped by 0 bases and J by 14 bases; unmatched bases: 12. The CDR3 has 15 amino acids. DNA of the CDR3: TGTGCCAGCAGCTTAACAGGGCTAGCGGGACCCCCCCCGTATTTT. Its translation: CASSLTGLAGPPPYF.

V is TRBV27 and J is TRBJ2-7; D possibly corresponds to TRBD1 (5 bases). V was clipped by 3 bases and J by 7 bases, with 16 bases between them. This CDR3 has 14 amino acids. From germline, CDR1 is MNHEY and CDR2 SMNVEV (reference sequence). CDR3 residues: CASSFKSRGTEQYF. The CDR3 DNA reads as TGTGCCAGCAGTTTCAAATCTAGGGGTACAGAGCAGTACTTC.

The chain couples TRBV18 to TRBJ1-4; D ambiguous. The CDR3 covers 11 residues. V lost 5 bases, J lost 7 bases, and 5 bases lay in between. Germline lookup yields CDR1 KGHSH and CDR2 LQKENI. The CDR3 DNA reads as TGTGCCAGCTCAAGGAGTGAAAAACTGTTTTTT. Translation: CASSRSEKLFF.